This T cell receptor beta chain is drawn from a study of beta chain features in type 1 diabetes (dated 2018 in TCRdb). As for the study more broadly: No differences in mean age, gender distribution, total cell number or subset yield were found between patients and healthy donors. In the study, recently diagnosed type 1 diabetes patients and matched healthy donors were compared on the TCRB repertoires of their sorted circulating CD4+ T cell subsets. A total of roughly 100 million sorted cells were examined across all samples, and the number of cells per subset was strongly correlated with RNA yield. Regulatory and stem cell-like memory subsets were isolated from only 8 patients and roughly eight healthy donors, whereas naive and central memory subsets came from all 30 or so donors. Study-wide findings and limitations: In all four CD4+ subsets, TCRB CDR3 length was moderately but significantly shorter in type 1 diabetes patients. Naive, central memory and regulatory TCRB repertoires appeared more similar among patients than among healthy donors. Patients with type 1 diabetes made fewer insertions and deleted more nucleotides at VDJ recombination sites, implying thymic rearrangement abnormalities. PCR may preferentially amplify shorter templates, but because patient and control samples were amplified and corrected together, any resulting skew would affect both groups equally. Sequencing cDNA rather than genomic DNA could over-represent highly expressing activated cells, although activation and CD3 levels did not differ between groups. HLA sub-analyses involved small numbers of individuals, so any influence of HLA type on TCRB rearrangement remained unresolved.

Including the terminal cysteine and phenylalanine, the CDR3 comprises 14 residues. Solely the CDR3 DNA is kept, with 42 bases framed from the first base. V and J are trimmed by 4 bases and 8 bases, and the gene matches miss 4 bases of the junction. Based on the germline V gene, the CDR1 and CDR2 sequences are KGHSH and LQKENI. Each donor gave one peripheral blood draw, about 110 mL on average, collected into heparinised tubes. A BD FACSAria II was used to sort naive, central memory, regulatory and stem cell-like memory CD4+ T cells with a panel that included CD45RO, CCR7, CD25, CD127, CD95 and CD27. All sorted populations exceeded 95% purity. Right away, PBMCs were isolated by Lymphoprep density gradient centrifugation and were stained directly, with no culture step. Samples were stained and sorted in pairs, with one healthy donor and one patient per experiment, so that batch effects were minimized.

The entire isolated RNA was reverse transcribed using the High Capacity cDNA Reverse Transcription Kit, and thus expressed TCRB transcripts were sequenced. Deep immunoSEQ sequencing was performed on naive, central memory and regulatory T cell samples, with an average of about 4 million total reads per sample. Sorted cells were lysed in RLT buffer and RNA was extracted with DNase-treated RNeasy Micro or Mini kits, depending on cell number. To prevent cross-contamination, each cell subset was processed individually, whereas patient and healthy donor samples were processed jointly. TCRB sequences were amplified from cDNA with the immunoSEQ multiplex PCR, producing 87-bp fragments spanning the CDR3 region. Amplicons were sequenced on the Illumina HiSeq platform. Processing in the source paper ran as follows. PCR bias was corrected computationally using synthetic template baselines, and reads within Hamming distance 2 were collapsed, with unmergeable singletons discarded. Reads were aligned against IMGT to assign V, D and J genes, CDR3 length and insertions or deletions at six rearrangement sites. Within each subset, clonotype counts were normalized to sorted cell number, after which true diversity and Gini coefficients were computed with the tcR R package. Repertoire sharing was quantified using the overlap coefficient calculated on TCRB nucleotide sequences. Out-of-frame TCRB sequences from naive cells were analyzed as a proxy for the pre-selection repertoire. TCRdb mirrors the immuneACCESS table, restricted to in-frame sequences. Some clones are absent from its copies; in checked studies, under half trace to an unresolved V gene, and the reason for the others is unknown. The DNA gave D and trimming, while V, J and clone size come from that table. In all, the sample holds some 270,000 clones, and 13% to 15% of those were seen once. The ten largest clones capture around 0.03% of the sample.

A word on this clone: Its antigen is unknown. The input lacks base qualities; no much larger clone sits a single base away.

The receptor was derived from a woman aged 35 to 49 in good health. Material for sequencing was naive CD4+ T cells from blood. The cell subset or site label for this specimen denotes: true naive CD4+ T cells. The chain is made from TRBV18 and TRBJ1-4, with 10 junctional bases fitting TRBD1. The CDR3 corresponds to CASSRTGGDEKLFF. Here is the DNA: TGTGCCAGCTCACGGACAGGGGGAGACGAAAAACTGTTTTTT.